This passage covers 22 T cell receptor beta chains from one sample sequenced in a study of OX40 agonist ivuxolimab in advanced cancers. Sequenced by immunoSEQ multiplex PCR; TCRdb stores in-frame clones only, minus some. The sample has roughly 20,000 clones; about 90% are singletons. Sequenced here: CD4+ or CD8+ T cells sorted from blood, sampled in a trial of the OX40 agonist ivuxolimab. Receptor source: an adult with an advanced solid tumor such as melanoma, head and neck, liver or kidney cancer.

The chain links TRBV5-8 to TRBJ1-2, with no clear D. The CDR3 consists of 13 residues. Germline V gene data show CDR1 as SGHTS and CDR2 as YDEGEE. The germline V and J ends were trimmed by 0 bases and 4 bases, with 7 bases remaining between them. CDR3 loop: CASSLGHTYGYTF. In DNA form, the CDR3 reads TGTGCCAGCAGCTTGGGGCACACCTATGGCTACACCTTC.

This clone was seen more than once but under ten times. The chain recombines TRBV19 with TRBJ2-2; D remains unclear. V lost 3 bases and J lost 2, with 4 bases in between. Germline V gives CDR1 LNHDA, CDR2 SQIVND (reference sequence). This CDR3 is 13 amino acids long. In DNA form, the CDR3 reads TGTGCCAGTAGTATTCCTAACACCGGGGAGCTGTTTTTT. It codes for CASSIPNTGELFF.

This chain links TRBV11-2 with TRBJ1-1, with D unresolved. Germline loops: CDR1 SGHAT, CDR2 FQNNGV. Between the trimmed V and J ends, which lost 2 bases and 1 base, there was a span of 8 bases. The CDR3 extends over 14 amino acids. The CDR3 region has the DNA TGTGCCAGCAGCTTATTCCGGGCGAACACTGAAGCTTTCTTT. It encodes CASSLFRANTEAFF.

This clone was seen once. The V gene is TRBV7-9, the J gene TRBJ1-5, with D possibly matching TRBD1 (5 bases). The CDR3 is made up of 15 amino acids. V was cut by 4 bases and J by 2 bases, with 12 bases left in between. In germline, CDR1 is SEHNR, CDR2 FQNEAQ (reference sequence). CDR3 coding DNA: TGTGCCAGCAGCTCACCGGGGGGTGGCAATCAGCCCCAGCATTTT. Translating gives CASSSPGGGNQPQHF.

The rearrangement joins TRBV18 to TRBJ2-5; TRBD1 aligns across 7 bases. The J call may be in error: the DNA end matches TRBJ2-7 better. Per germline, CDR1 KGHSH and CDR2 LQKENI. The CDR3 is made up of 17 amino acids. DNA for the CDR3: TGTGCCAGCTCACCACACGTTAGGACAGGTGGTTTGTACGAGCAGTACTTC. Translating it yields CASSPHVRTGGLYEQYF.

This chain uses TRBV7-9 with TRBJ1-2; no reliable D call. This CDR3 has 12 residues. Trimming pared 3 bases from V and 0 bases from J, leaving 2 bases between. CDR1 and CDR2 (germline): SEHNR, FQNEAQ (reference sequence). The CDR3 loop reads CASSFTNYGYTF. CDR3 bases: TGTGCCAGCAGCTTTACTAACTATGGCTACACCTTC.

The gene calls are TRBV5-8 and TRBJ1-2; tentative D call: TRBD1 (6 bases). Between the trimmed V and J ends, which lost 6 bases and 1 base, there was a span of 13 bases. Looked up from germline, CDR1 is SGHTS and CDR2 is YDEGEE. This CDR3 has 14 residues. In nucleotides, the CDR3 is TGTGCCAGCACCACAGGGACGGATAACTATGGCTACACCTTC. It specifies CASTTGTDNYGYTF.

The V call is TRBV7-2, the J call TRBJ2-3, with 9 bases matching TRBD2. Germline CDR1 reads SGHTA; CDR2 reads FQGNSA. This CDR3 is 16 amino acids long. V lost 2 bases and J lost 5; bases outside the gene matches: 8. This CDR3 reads CASSLMASGVLDTQYF. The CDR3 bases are TGTGCCAGCAGCTTAATGGCTAGCGGGGTATTAGATACGCAGTATTTT.

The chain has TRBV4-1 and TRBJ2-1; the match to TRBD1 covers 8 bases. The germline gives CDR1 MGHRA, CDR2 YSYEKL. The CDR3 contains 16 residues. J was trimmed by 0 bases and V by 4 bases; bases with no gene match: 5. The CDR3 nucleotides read TGCGCCAGCAGCCTCTTAGGACAGGGCTCCTACAATGAGCAGTTCTTC. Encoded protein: CASSLLGQGSYNEQFF.

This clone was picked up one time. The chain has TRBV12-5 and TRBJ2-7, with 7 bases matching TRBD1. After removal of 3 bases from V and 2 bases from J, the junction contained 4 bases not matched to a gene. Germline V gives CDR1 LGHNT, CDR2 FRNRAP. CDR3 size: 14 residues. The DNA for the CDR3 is TGTGCTAGTGGTTTAGGGACAGCAACCTACGAGCAGTACTTC. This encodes CASGLGTATYEQYF.

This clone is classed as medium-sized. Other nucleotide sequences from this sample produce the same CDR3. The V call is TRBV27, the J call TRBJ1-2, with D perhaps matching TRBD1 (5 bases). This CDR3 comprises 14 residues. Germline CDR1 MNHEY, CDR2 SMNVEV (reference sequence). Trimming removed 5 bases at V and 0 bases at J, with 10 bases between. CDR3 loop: CASSPGPSNYGYTF. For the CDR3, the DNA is TGTGCCAGCAGTCCAGGGCCCTCTAACTATGGCTACACCTTC.

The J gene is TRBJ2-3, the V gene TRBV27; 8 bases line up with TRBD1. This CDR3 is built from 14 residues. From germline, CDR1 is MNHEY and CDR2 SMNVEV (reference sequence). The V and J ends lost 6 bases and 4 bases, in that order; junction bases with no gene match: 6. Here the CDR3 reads CASSRDRTPDTQYF. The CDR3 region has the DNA TGTGCCAGCAGCCGGGACAGGACTCCAGATACGCAGTATTTT.

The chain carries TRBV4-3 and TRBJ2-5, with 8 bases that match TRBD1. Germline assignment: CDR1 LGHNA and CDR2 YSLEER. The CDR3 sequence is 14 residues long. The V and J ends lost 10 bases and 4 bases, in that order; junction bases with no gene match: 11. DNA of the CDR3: TGCGCCAACAAAAACAGGGGGATCGGAGAGACCCAGTACTTC. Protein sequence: CANKNRGIGETQYF.

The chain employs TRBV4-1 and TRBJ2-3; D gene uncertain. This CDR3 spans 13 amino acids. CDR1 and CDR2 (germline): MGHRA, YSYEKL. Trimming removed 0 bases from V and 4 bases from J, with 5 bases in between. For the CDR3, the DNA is TGCGCCAGCAGCCAAGAAGGAGCAGATACGCAGTATTTT. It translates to CASSQEGADTQYF.

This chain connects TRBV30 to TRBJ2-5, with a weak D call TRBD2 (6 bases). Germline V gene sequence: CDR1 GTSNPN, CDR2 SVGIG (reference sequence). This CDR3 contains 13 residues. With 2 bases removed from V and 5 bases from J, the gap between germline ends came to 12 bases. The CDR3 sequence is CAWSRGSGETQYF. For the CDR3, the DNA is TGTGCCTGGAGTAGAGGTAGCGGCGAGACCCAGTACTTC.

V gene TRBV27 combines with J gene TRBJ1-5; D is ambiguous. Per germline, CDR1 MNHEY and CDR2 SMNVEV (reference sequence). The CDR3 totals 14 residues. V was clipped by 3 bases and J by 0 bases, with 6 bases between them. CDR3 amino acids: CASSLPGSNQPQHF. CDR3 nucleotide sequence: TGTGCCAGCAGTTTGCCAGGTAGCAATCAGCCCCAGCATTTT.

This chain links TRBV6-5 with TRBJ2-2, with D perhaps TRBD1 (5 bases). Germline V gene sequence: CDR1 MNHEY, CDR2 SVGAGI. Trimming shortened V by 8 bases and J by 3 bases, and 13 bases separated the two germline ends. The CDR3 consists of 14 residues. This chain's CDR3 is CASQRDSYTGELFF. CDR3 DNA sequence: TGTGCCAGCCAAAGAGACAGCTACACCGGGGAGCTGTTTTTT.

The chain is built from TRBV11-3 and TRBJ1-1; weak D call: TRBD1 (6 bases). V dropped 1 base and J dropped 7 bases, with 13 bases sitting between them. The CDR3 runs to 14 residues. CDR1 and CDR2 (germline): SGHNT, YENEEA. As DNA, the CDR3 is TGTGCCAGCAGCTTAGTGCCAGGGGCGGGTGAAGCTTTCTTT. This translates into CASSLVPGAGEAFF.

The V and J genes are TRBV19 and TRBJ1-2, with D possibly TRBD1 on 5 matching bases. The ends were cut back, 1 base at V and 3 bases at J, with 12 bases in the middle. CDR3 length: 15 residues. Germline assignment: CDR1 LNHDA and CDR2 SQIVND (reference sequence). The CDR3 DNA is TGTGCCAGTAGTATAGTTGCAGGGAGCGACTATGGCTACACCTTC. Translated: CASSIVAGSDYGYTF.

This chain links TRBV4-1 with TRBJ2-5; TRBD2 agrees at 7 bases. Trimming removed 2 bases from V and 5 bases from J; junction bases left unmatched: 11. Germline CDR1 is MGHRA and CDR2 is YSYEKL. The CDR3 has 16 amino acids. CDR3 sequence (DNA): TGCGCCAGCAGCCAAAATAGCGGGCACGGAGGGGAGACCCAGTACTTC. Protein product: CASSQNSGHGGETQYF.

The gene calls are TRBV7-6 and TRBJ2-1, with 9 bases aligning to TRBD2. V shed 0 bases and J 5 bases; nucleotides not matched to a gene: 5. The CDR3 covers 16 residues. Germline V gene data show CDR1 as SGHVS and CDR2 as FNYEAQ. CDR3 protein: CASSLARAGGDNEQFF. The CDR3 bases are TGTGCCAGCAGCTTAGCGCGGGCGGGGGGGGACAATGAGCAGTTCTTC.

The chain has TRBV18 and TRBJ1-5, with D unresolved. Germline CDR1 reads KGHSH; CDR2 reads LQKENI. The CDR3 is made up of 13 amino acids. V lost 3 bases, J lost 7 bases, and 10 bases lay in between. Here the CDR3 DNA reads TGTGCCAGCTCACCGAACAGAGAGCAGCCCCAGCATTTT. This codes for CASSPNREQPQHF. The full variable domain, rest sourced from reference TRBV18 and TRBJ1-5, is NAGVMQNPRHLVRRRGQEARLRCSPMKGHSHVYWYRQLPEEGLKFMVYLQKENIIDESGMPKERFSAEFPKEGPSILRIQQVVRGDSAAYFCASSPNREQPQHFGDGTRLSIL.